Listed below are T cell receptor beta chains from one sample, sequenced in a study of CXCR3-negative and CXCR3-positive naive CD8 T cells. TCRdb reprocessed the 5' RACE reads and reports one entry per CDR3 protein, with no DNA. This table lists 46,000 or so distinct CDR3 sequences. Sample: naive CXCR3- CD8+ T cells from blood. Every receptor here comes from a human donor in good health. Some clones in this sample may be carry-over from other donors' samples. CDR3s include the opening cysteine and the closing phenylalanine or tryptophan. Fields, in order: J gene, V gene, clone size, CDR3 protein. Part of the rows lack a size; the others show once, few, many or a class for expanded clones.

>TRBJ2-7|TRBV4-3|medium-sized
CASSQDNRGELGYEQYF
>TRBJ1-5|TRBV6-2/TRBV6-3|.
CASSYWGINQPQHF
>TRBJ2-7|TRBV29-1|.
CSVEGETGEEQYF
>TRBJ2-7|TRBV7-9|.
CASSPREATYEQYF
>TRBJ2-7|TRBV5-1|.
CASRGQGINEQYF
>TRBJ2-1|TRBV11-3|.
CASSLISAPGDEQFF
>TRBJ1-5|TRBV27|.
CASSSPGPNQPQHF
>TRBJ2-2|TRBV4-3|.
CASSQEGSNTGELFF
>TRBJ1-2|TRBV29-1|.
CSVEEGDGYTF
>TRBJ1-1|TRBV6-5|.
CASSYSQDILTEAFF
>TRBJ2-1|TRBV2|.
CAGYDRQGLHNEQFF
>TRBJ2-2|TRBV14|.
CASSQVGAGELFF
>TRBJ2-3|TRBV7-7|.
CASSFGAPTDTQYF
>TRBJ2-1|TRBV29-1|.
CSVESGLSAFEQFF
>TRBJ2-1|TRBV7-9|.
CASSFRDRSYNEQFF
>TRBJ2-5|TRBV6-2/TRBV6-3|.
CASSLSEEETQYF
>TRBJ2-1|TRBV5-8|.
CASSPDATQQFF
>TRBJ2-5|TRBV28|.
CASSLWGGETQYF
>TRBJ2-7|TRBV6-5|.
CASSHGLALYEQYF
>TRBJ2-1|TRBV29-1|.
CSVSYRHEQFF
>TRBJ2-1|TRBV4-2|.
CASSRTSGGANEQFF
>TRBJ2-3|TRBV7-2|.
CASSLGDGTDTQYF
>TRBJ1-2|TRBV5-1|.
CASSKISRGVYGYTF
>TRBJ1-1|TRBV11-3|.
CASSLLTRVNTEAFF
>TRBJ2-7|TRBV5-1|.
CASSLGDSTYEQYF
>TRBJ2-7|TRBV19|.
CASRSGGAYEQYF
>TRBJ2-1|TRBV7-9|.
CASSLLLGRVPEQFF
>TRBJ2-1|TRBV7-9|.
CASSFAGGENEQFF
>TRBJ2-7|TRBV5-5|.
CASSLMGYEQYF
>TRBJ2-5|TRBV15|.
CATSRGETQYF
>TRBJ2-7|TRBV5-1|.
CASSRGGTSGGTYEQYF
>TRBJ2-7|TRBV5-1|.
CASSRDNYEQYF
>TRBJ1-2|TRBV12-2|.
CASRLTTNYGYTF
>TRBJ2-7|TRBV15|.
CATSSTRRGGGIYEQYF
>TRBJ2-7|TRBV15|.
CATREGRGPVEYF
>TRBJ2-7|TRBV4-3|.
CASSYRDRGPYEQYF
>TRBJ2-1|TRBV4-1|.
CASSPTGNEQFF
>TRBJ2-1|TRBV14|.
CASSQLAGPNEQFF
>TRBJ1-1|TRBV14|.
CASSQGEKEVAFF
>TRBJ2-1|TRBV15|.
CATSGGRDGRNYNEQFF
>TRBJ1-2|TRBV6-5|.
CASSYLMSGGRYGYTF
>TRBJ2-3|TRBV5-6|.
CASSPEWDLVDTQYF
>TRBJ2-7|TRBV20-1|.
CSPGTGGYEQYF
>TRBJ2-5|TRBV12-3/TRBV12-4|.
CASSASGALLVETQYF
>TRBJ2-2|TRBV7-6|.
CGSSLGAGGNTGELFF
>TRBJ1-1|TRBV28|.
CASSLGDTEAFF
>TRBJ1-2|TRBV29-1|.
CSVVFWGSNYGYTF
>TRBJ1-1|TRBV18|medium-sized
CASSPSEAEAFF
>TRBJ2-2|TRBV20-1|.
CSPIGLAGLYAGELFF
>TRBJ2-7|TRBV20-1|.
CSAPRGLTYEQYF
>TRBJ2-7|TRBV6-5|.
CASSSPDRADEQYF
>TRBJ2-1|TRBV7-3|.
CASSFRGQALPGSYNEQFF
>TRBJ1-1|TRBV20-1|.
CSAVPGAKGMNTEAFF
>TRBJ2-5|TRBV7-9|.
CASSEPGLQETQYF
>TRBJ1-2|TRBV7-9|.
CASSLAYGRDYGYTF